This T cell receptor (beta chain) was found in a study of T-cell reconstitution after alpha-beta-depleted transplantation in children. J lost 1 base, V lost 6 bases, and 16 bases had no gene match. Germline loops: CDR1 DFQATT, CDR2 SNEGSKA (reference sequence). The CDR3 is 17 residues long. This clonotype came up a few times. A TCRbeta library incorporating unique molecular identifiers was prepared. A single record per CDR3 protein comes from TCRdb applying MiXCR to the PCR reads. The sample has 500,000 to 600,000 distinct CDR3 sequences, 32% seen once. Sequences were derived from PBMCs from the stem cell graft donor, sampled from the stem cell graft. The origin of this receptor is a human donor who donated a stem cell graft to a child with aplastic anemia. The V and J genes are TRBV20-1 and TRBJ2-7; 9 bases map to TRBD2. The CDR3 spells CSASLLPASGGSYEQYF. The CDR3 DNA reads TGCAGTGCCTCCCTTCTGCCCGCCAGCGGGGGGTCCTACGAGCAGTACTTC.